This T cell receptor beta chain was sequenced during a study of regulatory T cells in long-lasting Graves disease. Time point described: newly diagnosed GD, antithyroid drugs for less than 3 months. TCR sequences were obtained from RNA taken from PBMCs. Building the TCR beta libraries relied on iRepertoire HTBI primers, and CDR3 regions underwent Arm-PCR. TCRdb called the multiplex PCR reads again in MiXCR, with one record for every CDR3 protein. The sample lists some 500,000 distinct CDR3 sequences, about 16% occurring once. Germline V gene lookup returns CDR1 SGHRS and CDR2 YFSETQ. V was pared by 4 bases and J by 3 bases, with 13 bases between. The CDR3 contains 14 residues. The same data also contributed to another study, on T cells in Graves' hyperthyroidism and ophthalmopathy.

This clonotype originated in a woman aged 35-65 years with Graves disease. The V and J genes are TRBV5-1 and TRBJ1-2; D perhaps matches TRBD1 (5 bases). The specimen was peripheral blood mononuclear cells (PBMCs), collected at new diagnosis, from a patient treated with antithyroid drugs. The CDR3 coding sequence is TGCGCCAGCAGCCCCGACAGAGCTTACTATGGCTACACCTTC. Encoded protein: CASSPDRAYYGYTF.